Sequencing of this TCR beta chain was carried out in a study of CD8 T cells in ankylosing spondylitis (TCRdb year 2017). Context from the whole study: T cell receptor beta repertoires were profiled in healthy donors and ankylosing spondylitis patients so that disease-linked TCR variants could be found. The whole study cohort included 85 to 120 healthy donors and 20 to 30 ankylosing spondylitis patients. Peripheral blood samples were taken, and synovial fluid was additionally collected from ankylosing spondylitis patients. What the study reported, not specific to this receptor: The disease-linked clones had a CD8+ phenotype and were found at relatively low frequencies in peripheral blood. A TCR beta motif made up of eight highly homologous amino acid variants appeared to be characteristic of blood from ankylosing spondylitis patients. Some motif variants were previously reported in synovial fluid and blood of reactive arthritis patients, suggesting common disease-initiation mechanisms. The disease-linked clones were reported as significantly enriched in matched synovial fluid samples from ankylosing spondylitis patients.

The sequencer listed for this sample is Illumina HiSeq 2500. Quantitative 5'-RACE with molecular barcodes was used to prepare TCR beta libraries. The paper's processing steps were these. To identify disease-linked TCR variants, a new computational method was used, one built on a probabilistic model of VDJ rearrangement. The public reads were reprocessed in TCRdb via fastp at Q25 and MiXCR, keeping in-frame beta chains. Rows merge per CDR3 protein into single entries with the most common DNA and genes. In this record, the V and J calls reflect TCRdb's handling and not the investigators' own analysis. This sample has fewer than 450,000 distinct CDR3 sequences in its table, and about a sixth of those were observed once. 1% of the sample is taken by the ten largest. From the cysteine through the phenylalanine, the CDR3 covers 13 amino acids. The sequence is cut down to CDR3 DNA, 39 bases in frame from base 1. Trimming at the junction amounts to 5 bases on V and 4 bases on J, and the germline ends lie 11 bases apart.

This clonotype showed up just a few times. Its antigen is unknown. The sample holds no much larger clone one base away, and base qualities are not on file. This TCR was recovered from a male donor with ankylosing spondylitis. Here the chain combines TRBV12-3 or TRBV12-4 and TRBJ1-2; a weak D assignment points to TRBD1 (5 bases agree). Sequenced: blood, either unsorted or a sorted T cell fraction (not recorded which). The CDR3 protein sequence reads: CASSPDKSYGYTF. The DNA reads TGTGCCAGCAGTCCGGACAAGAGCTATGGCTACACCTTC.